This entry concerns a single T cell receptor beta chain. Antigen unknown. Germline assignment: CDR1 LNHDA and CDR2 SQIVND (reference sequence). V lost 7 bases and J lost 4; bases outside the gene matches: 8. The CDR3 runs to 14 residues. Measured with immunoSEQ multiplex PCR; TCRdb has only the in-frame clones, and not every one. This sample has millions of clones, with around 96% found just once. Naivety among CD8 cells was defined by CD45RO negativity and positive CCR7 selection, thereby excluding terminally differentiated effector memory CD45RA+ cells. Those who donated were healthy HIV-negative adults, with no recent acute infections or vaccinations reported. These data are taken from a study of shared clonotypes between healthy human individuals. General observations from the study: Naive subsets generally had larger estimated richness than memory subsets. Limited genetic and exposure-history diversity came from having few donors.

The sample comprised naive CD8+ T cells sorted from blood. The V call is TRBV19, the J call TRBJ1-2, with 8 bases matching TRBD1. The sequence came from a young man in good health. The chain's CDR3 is CASIPAGTGYGYTF. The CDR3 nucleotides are TGTGCCAGTATCCCGGCAGGGACAGGCTATGGCTACACCTTC.